The clone carrying this TCR beta chain has a handful of counts. This record belongs to a study of control samples from healthy donors and cancer patients. There are 16 residues in the CDR3. The V gene's germline CDR1 is SGHTA and CDR2 FQGNSA. Unmatched junction bases numbered 10, after V lost 0 bases and J lost 9 bases. Measured with immunoSEQ multiplex PCR; TCRdb has only the in-frame clones, and not every one. This repertoire shows 100,000 or so clones, approximately 90% found once; its top ten account for around 1.3%. The sequence derives from a woman between 45 and 60 years old in good health. V and J are TRBV7-2 and TRBJ2-2; TRBD2 aligns across 7 bases. Sequencing was performed on blood. In DNA form, the CDR3 reads TGTGCCAGCAGCTTAGCTCTGCGGGGGAGCCGGAGGGAGCTGTTTTTT. This codes for CASSLALRGSRRELFF.